This T cell receptor beta chain was recovered during a study of T cell responses to AZD1222 COVID-19 vaccine. The CDR3 runs 14 residues. V lost 4 bases and J 2 bases, leaving 12 bases between the germline ends. CDR1 and CDR2 from the germline V gene are SGHNT and YYREEE (reference sequence). General study results and limits: Dominant CD4 TCR responses targeted spike regions 160-218 and 743-854. The study found Spike-specific TCR breadth and depth rose after two AZD1222 doses. Most donors were white British and more were female, and clonal diversity was possibly underestimated. Sampling captured repertoires only after the peak T cell response.

The method was immunoSEQ multiplex PCR; TCRdb's version includes in-frame clones alone and lacks a portion of them. The table has some 150,000 clones, around 90% seen once. A word on this clone: Its target is unknown.

This chain joins TRBV5-4 and TRBJ2-5; the D gene is possibly TRBD2 (5 bases). This TCR was sampled from an adult in good health. The sequenced sample was peripheral blood, obtained on day 0 of MenACWY control vaccination. The CDR3 nucleotides read TGTGCCAGCAGCCCCGCAGCGGTTCAAGAGACCCAGTACTTC. Its translation: CASSPAAVQETQYF.